This entry is about one T cell receptor (beta chain). The data originate from a study of shared T cell receptors in the human thymus. Some clones are missing from TCRdb's copy, which holds only in-frame ones; the method was immunoSEQ multiplex PCR. The sample yields some 640,000 clones, over 75% seen once. These data also formed part of another study, on human thymus T cells. As reported in that work: The study used thymus tissue resected during corrective heart surgery. Gene usage (both V and J) appeared biased in thymic and blood repertoires. Among unrelated individuals, related research reported thymic repertoires that overlapped highly.

The receptor was derived from a boy under two years old with a congenital heart defect. Sequenced input: thymocytes.

The CDR3 sequence: CASSDRIGSEQYF. DNA for the CDR3: TGCGCCAGCAGTGATCGAATCGGGTCCGAGCAGTACTTC. V is TRBV10-1 and J is TRBJ2-7, with no clear D. Trimming shortened V by 3 bases and J by 6 bases, and 12 bases separated the two germline ends. This CDR3 contains 13 residues. Germline V gene lookup returns CDR1 WNHNN and CDR2 SYGVQD (reference sequence).